The 11 T cell receptor beta chains presented below share a single source sample, sequenced in a study of identical twins. Via MiXCR, TCRdb re-called the 5' RACE reads, giving one row per CDR3 protein. The table records approximately 700,000 distinct CDR3 sequences, roughly 18% of them present only once. These data are also associated with another study on T cells expressing NK-cell markers.

The specimen sequenced was PBMCs. Receptor source: a young woman in good health.

This clonotype has more than one count but fewer than ten. The chain carries TRBV20-1 and TRBJ1-2, with D possibly matching TRBD1 (6 bases). Between the trimmed V and J ends, which lost 7 bases and 8 bases, there was a span of 17 bases. The CDR3 spans 12 residues. CDR1 is DFQATT, CDR2 SNEGSKA, per germline (reference sequence). The CDR3 bases are TGCAGTGTGGGGGCGCGCGCAGGGGGCTACACCTTC. Amino acids: CSVGARAGGYTF.

This chain uses TRBV11-2 with TRBJ2-2; D remains ambiguous. The germline V gene has CDR1 SGHAT and CDR2 FQNNGV. The CDR3 contains 12 residues. V dropped 2 bases and J dropped 11 bases, with 9 bases sitting between them. CDR3 sequence reads: CASSLKKQELFF. The DNA of the CDR3 is TGTGCCAGCAGCTTAAAGAAGCAAGAGCTGTTTTTT.

This chain uses TRBV27 with TRBJ2-2, with D possibly being TRBD2 (6 bases). Trimming took 6 bases from V and 6 from J, leaving 17 bases between them. Germline CDR1 reads MNHEY; CDR2 reads SMNVEV (reference sequence). The CDR3 is made up of 15 amino acids. CDR3 sequence reads: CASRPSPGRSGELFF. The CDR3, as DNA: TGTGCCAGCAGACCCTCACCCGGGAGATCCGGGGAGCTGTTTTTT.

This sequence joins TRBV10-2 and TRBJ2-5; 12 bases agree with TRBD2. The V gene's germline CDR1 is WSHSY and CDR2 SAAADI. The CDR3 covers 15 residues. The junction had 7 bases not matched to a gene; V was cut back by 6 bases and J by 5 bases. Written as DNA, the CDR3 is TGCGCCAGCAGGGAACTAGCGGGAGGTGAGGAGACCCAGTACTTC. Translation gives CASRELAGGEETQYF.

The V call is TRBV29-1, the J call TRBJ1-1, with D possibly TRBD1 on 6 matching bases. The V end was cut by 7 bases, the J end by 1 base, with 13 bases between. The CDR3 spans 13 residues. CDR1 and CDR2 (germline): SQVTM, ANQGSEA. The chain's CDR3 is CSAQGQWNTEAFF. In DNA, the CDR3 is TGCAGCGCCCAGGGGCAGTGGAACACTGAAGCTTTCTTT.

The chain carries TRBV7-9 and TRBJ2-7, with unresolved D. The CDR3 has 15 residues. Trimming pared 5 bases from V and 7 bases from J, leaving 21 bases between. CDR1 SEHNR and CDR2 FQNEAQ come from the germline V gene (reference sequence). CDR3 in amino acids: CASSPYSTSSKEQYF. CDR3 sequence (DNA): TGTGCCAGCAGCCCGTACTCAACGTCCAGTAAGGAGCAGTACTTC.

Only a few counts were recorded for this clonotype. The rearrangement uses TRBV20-1 and TRBJ1-2; D may be TRBD1 (5 bases). The length of the CDR3 is 11 residues. Per the germline V gene, CDR1 is DFQATT and CDR2 is SNEGSKA (reference sequence). As DNA, the CDR3 is TGCTCCCCACGTGGGGCCTATGGCTACACCTTC. Its translation: CSPRGAYGYTF.

The gene calls are TRBV15 and TRBJ1-1; 7 bases are shared with TRBD1. Germline CDR1 LNHNV, CDR2 YYDKDF (reference sequence). There are 17 residues in the CDR3. Trimming took 0 bases from V and 1 from J; bases not matched to a gene: 8. The CDR3 loop reads CATSRDRGVTKNTEAFF. CDR3 coding DNA: TGTGCCACCAGCAGAGACAGGGGGGTTACAAAGAACACTGAAGCTTTCTTT.

The chain joins TRBV20-1 to TRBJ2-3, with D hard to call. The CDR3 sequence is 14 residues long. CDR1 and CDR2 from the germline V gene are DFQATT and SNEGSKA (reference sequence). Trimming took 6 bases from V and 5 from J, leaving 18 bases between them. The CDR3 DNA reads TGCAGTGCCAAGGACCCTTCCGGTGGAGATACGCAGTATTTT. It specifies CSAKDPSGGDTQYF.

This clonotype has only a few counts. This chain connects TRBV6-2 or TRBV6-3 to TRBJ2-1, with 9 bases matching TRBD2. This CDR3 has 18 amino acids. The junction had 14 bases not matched to a gene; V was cut back by 0 bases and J by 8 bases. Germline V lookup: CDR1 MNHEY, CDR2 SVGEGT. The DNA for the CDR3 is TGTGCCAGCAGTTACTCATCCAGAGGTCTTAGCGGGAGCCATGAGCAGTTCTTC. Translation gives CASSYSSRGLSGSHEQFF.

This clonotype appeared a few times. The gene calls are TRBV19 and TRBJ1-5; 8 bases match TRBD1. The germline CDR1 and CDR2 sequences are LNHDA and SQIVND (reference sequence). This CDR3 comprises 15 residues. V lost 6 bases and J lost 6; bases outside the gene matches: 10. The CDR3 nucleotides are TGTGCCAGTAGCCCGACAGGGGTCTATAGTCAGCCCCAGCATTTT. Its protein is CASSPTGVYSQPQHF.